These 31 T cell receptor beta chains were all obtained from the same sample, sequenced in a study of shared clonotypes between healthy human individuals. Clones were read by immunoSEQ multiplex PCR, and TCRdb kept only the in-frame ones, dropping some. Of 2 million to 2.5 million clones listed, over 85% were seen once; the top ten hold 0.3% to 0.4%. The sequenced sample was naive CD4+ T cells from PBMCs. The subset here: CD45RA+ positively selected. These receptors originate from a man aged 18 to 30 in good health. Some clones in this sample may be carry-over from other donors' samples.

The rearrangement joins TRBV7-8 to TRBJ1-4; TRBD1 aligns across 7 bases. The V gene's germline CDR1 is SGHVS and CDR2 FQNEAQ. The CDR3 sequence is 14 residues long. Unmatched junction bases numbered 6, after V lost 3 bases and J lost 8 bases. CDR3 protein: CASSFRQGLEKLFF. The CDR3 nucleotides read TGTGCCAGCAGCTTCCGACAGGGTTTGGAAAAACTGTTTTTT.

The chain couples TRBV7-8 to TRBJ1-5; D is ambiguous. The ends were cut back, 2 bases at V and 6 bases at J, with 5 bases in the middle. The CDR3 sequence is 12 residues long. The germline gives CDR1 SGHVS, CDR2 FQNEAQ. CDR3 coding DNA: TGTGCCAGCAGCTTACACAGTCAGCCCCAGCATTTT. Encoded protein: CASSLHSQPQHF.

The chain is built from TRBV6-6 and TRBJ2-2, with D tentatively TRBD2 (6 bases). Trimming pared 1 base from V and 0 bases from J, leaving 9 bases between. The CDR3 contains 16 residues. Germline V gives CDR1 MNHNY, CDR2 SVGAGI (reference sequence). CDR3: CASSYWGGANTGELFF. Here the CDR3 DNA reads TGTGCCAGCAGTTACTGGGGAGGCGCGAACACCGGGGAGCTGTTTTTT.

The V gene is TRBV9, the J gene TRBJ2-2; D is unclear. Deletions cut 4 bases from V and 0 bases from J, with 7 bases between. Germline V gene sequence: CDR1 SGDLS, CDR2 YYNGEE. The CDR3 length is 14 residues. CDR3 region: CASSRLPNTGELFF. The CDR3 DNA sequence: TGTGCCAGCAGCAGGCTACCGAACACCGGGGAGCTGTTTTTT.

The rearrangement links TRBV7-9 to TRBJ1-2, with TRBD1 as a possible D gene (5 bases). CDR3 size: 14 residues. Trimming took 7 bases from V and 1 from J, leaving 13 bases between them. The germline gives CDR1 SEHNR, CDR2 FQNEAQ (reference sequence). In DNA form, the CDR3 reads TGTGCCAGCACCCCGGGGGGAATTAACTATGGCTACACCTTC. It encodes CASTPGGINYGYTF.

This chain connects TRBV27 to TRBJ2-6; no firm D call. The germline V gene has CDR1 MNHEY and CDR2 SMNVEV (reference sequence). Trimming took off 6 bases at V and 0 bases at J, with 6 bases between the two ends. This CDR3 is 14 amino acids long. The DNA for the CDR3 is TGTGCCAGCAGACGGAGCTCTGGGGCCAACGTCCTGACTTTC. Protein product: CASRRSSGANVLTF.

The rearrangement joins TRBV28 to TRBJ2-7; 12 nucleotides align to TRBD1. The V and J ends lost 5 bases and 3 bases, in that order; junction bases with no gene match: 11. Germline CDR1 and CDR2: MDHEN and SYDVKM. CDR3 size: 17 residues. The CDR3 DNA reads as TGTGCCAGCAGTCCGACCCTAGGGACAGGGGGCGTCTACGAGCAGTACTTC. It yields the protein CASSPTLGTGGVYEQYF.

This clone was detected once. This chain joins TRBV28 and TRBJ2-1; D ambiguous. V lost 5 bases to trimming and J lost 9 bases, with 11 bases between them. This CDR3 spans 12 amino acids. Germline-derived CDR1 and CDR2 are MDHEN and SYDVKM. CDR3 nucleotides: TGTGCCAGCAGTGTCACTTGGGGTGAGCAGTTCTTC. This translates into CASSVTWGEQFF.

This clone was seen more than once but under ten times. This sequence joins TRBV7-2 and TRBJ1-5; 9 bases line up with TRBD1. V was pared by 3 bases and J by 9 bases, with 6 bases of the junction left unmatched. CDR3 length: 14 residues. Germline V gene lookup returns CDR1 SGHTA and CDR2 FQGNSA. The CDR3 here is CASSFGQGLRPQHF. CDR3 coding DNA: TGTGCCAGCAGCTTCGGACAGGGGCTACGGCCCCAGCATTTT.

CDR3 sequence (DNA): TGTGCCAGCAGCCAAGTGCCATGGGGGGTGAGCTCCTACGAGCAGTACTTC. Translating it yields CASSQVPWGVSSYEQYF. This rearrangement joins TRBV11-2 to TRBJ2-7; weak D call: TRBD2 (6 bases). Germline values: CDR1 SGHAT, CDR2 FQNNGV. The CDR3 runs 17 residues. The ends were cut back, 5 bases at V and 0 bases at J, with 20 bases in the middle.

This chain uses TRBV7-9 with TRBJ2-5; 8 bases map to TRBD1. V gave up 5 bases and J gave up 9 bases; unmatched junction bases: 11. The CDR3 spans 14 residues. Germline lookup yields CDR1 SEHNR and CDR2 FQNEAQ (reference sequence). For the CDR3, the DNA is TGTGCCAGCAGCCCGATGGCGGCGGGACAGGCCCAGTACTTC. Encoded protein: CASSPMAAGQAQYF. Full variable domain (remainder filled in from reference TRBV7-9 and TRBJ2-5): DTGVSQNPRHKITKRGQNVTFRCDPISEHNRLYWYRQTLGQGPEFLTYFQNEAQLEKSRLLSDRFSAERPKGSFSTLEIQRTEQGDSAMYLCASSPMAAGQAQYFGPGTRLLVL.

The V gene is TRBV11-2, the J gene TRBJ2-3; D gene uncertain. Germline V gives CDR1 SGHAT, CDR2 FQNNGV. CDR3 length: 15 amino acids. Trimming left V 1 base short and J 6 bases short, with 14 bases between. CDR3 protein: CASSLGARQTDTQYF. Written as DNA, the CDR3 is TGTGCCAGCAGCTTAGGGGCGCGGCAGACGGATACGCAGTATTTT.

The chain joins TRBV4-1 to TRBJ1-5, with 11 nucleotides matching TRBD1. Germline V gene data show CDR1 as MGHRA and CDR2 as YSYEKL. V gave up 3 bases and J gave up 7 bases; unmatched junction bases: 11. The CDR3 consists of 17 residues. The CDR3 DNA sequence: TGCGCCAGCAGCCAGGGATCGGGACAGGGGGATAAACAGCCCCAGCATTTT. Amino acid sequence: CASSQGSGQGDKQPQHF.

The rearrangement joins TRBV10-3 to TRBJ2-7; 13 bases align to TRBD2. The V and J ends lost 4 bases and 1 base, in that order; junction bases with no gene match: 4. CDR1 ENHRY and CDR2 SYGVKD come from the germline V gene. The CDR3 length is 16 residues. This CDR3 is CAISGGLAGVSYEQYF. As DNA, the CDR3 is TGTGCCATCAGTGGAGGACTAGCGGGAGTGTCCTACGAGCAGTACTTC.

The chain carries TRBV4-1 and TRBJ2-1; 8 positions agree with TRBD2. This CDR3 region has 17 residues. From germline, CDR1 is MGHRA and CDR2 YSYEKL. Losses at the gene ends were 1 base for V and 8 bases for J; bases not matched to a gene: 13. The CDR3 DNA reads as TGCGCCAGCAGCCAAGTAGGCTTGGGCGGGGGGACCGATGAGCAGTTCTTC. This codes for CASSQVGLGGGTDEQFF.

The CDR3 here is CASSRTRLAGTTGELFF. CDR3 nucleotide sequence: TGCGCCAGCAGCCGTACTCGACTAGCGGGAACCACCGGGGAGCTGTTTTTT. The chain uses TRBV4-1 and TRBJ2-2; 11 nucleotides match TRBD2. The CDR3 has 17 residues. With V trimmed by 4 bases and J by 4 bases, 8 bases remained unmatched. The germline V gene encodes CDR1 MGHRA and CDR2 YSYEKL.

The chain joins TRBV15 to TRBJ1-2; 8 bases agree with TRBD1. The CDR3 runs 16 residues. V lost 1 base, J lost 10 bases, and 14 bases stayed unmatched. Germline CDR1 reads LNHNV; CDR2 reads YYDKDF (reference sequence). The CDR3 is CATSRGDRGHSRDYTF. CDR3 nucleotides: TGTGCCACCAGCAGAGGTGACAGGGGACACTCGCGTGACTACACCTTC.

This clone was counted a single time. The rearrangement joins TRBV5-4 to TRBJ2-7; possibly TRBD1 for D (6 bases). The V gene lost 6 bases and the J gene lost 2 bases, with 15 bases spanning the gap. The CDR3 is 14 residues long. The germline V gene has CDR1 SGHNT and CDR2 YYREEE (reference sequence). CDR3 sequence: CASKKGEMAYEQYF. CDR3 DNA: TGTGCCAGCAAGAAGGGGGAAATGGCCTACGAGCAGTACTTC.

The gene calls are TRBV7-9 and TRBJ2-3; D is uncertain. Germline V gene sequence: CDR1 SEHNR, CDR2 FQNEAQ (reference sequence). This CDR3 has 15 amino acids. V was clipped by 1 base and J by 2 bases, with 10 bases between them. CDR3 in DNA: TGTGCCAGCAGCTTAGATCGCACCGCCACAGATACGCAGTATTTT. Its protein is CASSLDRTATDTQYF.

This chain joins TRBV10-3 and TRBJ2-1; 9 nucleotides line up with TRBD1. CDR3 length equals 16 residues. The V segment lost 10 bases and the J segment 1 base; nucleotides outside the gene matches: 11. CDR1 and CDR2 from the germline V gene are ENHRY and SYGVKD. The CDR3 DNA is TGTGCCACCCAACAACCGGGACAGGGTTCCTACAATGAGCAGTTCTTC. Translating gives CATQQPGQGSYNEQFF.

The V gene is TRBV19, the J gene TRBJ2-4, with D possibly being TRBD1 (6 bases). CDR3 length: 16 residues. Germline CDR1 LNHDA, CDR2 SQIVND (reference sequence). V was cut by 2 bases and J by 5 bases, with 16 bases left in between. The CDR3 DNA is TGTGCCAGTAGTATACCCGACAGGCACCACGAAAACATTCAGTACTTC. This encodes CASSIPDRHHENIQYF. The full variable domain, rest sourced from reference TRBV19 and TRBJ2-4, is DGGITQSPKYLFRKEGQNVTLSCEQNLNHDAMYWYRQDPGQGLRLIYYSQIVNDFQKGDIAEGYSVSREKKESFPLTVTSAQKNPTAFYLCASSIPDRHHENIQYFGAGTRLSVL.

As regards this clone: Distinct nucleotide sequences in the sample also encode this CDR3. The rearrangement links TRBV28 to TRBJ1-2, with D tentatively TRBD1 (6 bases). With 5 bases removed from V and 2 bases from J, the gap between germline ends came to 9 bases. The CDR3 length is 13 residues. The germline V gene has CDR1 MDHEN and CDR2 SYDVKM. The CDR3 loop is CASSNTGNYGYTF. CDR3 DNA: TGTGCCAGCAGTAATACAGGGAACTATGGCTACACCTTC.

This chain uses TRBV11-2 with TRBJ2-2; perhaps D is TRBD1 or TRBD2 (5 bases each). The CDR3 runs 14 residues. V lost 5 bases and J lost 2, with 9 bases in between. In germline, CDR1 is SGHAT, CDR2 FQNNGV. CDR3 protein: CASSVGVNTGELFF. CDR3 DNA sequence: TGTGCCAGCAGCGTGGGGGTAAACACCGGGGAGCTGTTTTTT.

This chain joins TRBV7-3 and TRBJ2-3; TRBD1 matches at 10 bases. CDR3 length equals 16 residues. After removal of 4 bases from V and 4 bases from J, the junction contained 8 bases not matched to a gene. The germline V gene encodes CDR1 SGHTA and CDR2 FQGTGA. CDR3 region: CASSSGRDRGSDTQYF. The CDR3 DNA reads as TGTGCCAGCAGCTCTGGAAGGGACAGGGGATCAGATACGCAGTATTTT.

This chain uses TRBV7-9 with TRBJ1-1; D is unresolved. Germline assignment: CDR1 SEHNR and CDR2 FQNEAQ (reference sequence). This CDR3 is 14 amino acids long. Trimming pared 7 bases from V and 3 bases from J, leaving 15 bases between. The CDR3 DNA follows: TGTGCCAGCATCCCCCTCTTGGGGTACACTGAAGCTTTCTTT. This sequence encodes CASIPLLGYTEAFF.

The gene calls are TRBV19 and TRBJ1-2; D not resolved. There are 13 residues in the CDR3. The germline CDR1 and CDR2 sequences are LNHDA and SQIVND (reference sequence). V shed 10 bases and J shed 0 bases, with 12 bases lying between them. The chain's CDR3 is CATWYQPNYGYTF. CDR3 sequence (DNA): TGTGCCACATGGTACCAACCTAACTATGGCTACACCTTC.

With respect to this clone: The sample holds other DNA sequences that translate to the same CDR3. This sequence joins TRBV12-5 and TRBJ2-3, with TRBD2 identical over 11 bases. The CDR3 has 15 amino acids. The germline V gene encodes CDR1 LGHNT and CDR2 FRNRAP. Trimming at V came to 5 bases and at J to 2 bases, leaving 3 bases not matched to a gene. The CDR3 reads CASGLGLADTDTQYF. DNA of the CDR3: TGTGCTAGTGGTCTGGGACTAGCGGACACAGATACGCAGTATTTT.

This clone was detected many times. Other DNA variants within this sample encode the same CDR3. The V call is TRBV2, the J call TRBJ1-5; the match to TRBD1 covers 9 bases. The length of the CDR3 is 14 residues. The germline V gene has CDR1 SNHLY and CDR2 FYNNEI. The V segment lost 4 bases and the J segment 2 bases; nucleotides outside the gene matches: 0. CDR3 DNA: TGTGCCAGCAGTGGGACAGGGGGCAATCAGCCCCAGCATTTT. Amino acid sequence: CASSGTGGNQPQHF. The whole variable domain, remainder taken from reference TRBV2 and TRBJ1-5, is EPEVTQTPSHQVTQMGQEVILRCVPISNHLYFYWYRQILGQKVEFLVSFYNNEISEKSEIFDDQFSVERPDGSNFTLKIRSTKLEDSAMYFCASSGTGGNQPQHFGDGTRLSIL.

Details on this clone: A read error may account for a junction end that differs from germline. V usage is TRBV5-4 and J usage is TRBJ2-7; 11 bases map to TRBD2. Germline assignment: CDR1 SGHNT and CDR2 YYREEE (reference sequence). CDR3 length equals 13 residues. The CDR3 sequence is CASSGGTSGRGNF. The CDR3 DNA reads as TGTGCCAGCAGCGGAGGGACTAGCGGTCGAGGGAACTTC.

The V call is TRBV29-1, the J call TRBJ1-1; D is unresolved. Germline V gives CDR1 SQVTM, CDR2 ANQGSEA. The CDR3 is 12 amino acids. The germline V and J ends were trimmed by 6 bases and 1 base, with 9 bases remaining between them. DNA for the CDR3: TGCAGCGTAAACTACAGGAACACTGAAGCTTTCTTT. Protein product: CSVNYRNTEAFF. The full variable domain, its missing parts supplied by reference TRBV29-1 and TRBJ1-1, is SAVISQKPSRDICQRGTSLTIQCQVDSQVTMMFWYRQQPGQSLTLIATANQGSEATYESGFVIDKFPISRPNLTFSTLTVSNMSPEDSSIYLCSVNYRNTEAFFGQGTRLTVV.

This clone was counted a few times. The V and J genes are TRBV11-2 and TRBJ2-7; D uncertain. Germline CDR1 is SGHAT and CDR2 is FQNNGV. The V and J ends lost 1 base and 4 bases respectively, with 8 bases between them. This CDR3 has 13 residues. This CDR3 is CASSLGEEYEQYF. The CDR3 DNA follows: TGTGCCAGCAGCTTAGGAGAGGAATACGAGCAGTACTTC.